A single T cell receptor beta chain is shown here with its context. The antigen remains unidentified. Sequencing used immunoSEQ multiplex PCR; TCRdb keeps in-frame clones, though not all of them. The profile shows around 25,000 clones, about four fifths of them singletons. This record belongs to a study of PD-1 blockade in mismatch repair-deficient tumors. Study background: Patients had eleven to twelve mismatch repair-deficient cancer types, all previously treated and progressing. Findings and limits, study-wide: Tumor-resident clones, often absent from pretreatment blood, expanded after pembrolizumab and then contracted.

Germline values: CDR1 SEHNR, CDR2 FQNEAQ (reference sequence). V gave up 5 bases and J gave up 7 bases, with 14 bases separating them. This CDR3 is built from 13 residues. The material sequenced was PBMCs, taken before pembrolizumab treatment. The TCR comes from an adult with mismatch repair-deficient cancer. This chain connects TRBV7-9 to TRBJ1-1, with TRBD1 as a possible D gene (6 bases). DNA of the CDR3: TGTGCCAGCAGCGAGGGGGTAGGGAATGAAGCTTTCTTT. This codes for CASSEGVGNEAFF.